This T cell receptor beta chain emerged from a study of beta chain features in type 1 diabetes. This clone was observed a few times. The V and J ends lost 5 bases and 8 bases respectively, with 16 bases between them. There are 14 residues in the CDR3. Per germline, CDR1 SNHLY and CDR2 FYNNEI. Expressed TCRB transcripts were sequenced because the entire RNA isolate underwent reverse transcription. Only in-frame clones appear in the TCRdb table, and some are missing; sequencing was by immunoSEQ multiplex PCR. The sample carries about 900,000 clones, roughly 16% recorded once. The clonotype originates from a woman between 18 and 29 years old in good health. This chain connects TRBV2 to TRBJ2-1; D gene ambiguous. The specimen sequenced was naive CD4+ T cells from blood. CDR3 sequence (DNA): TGTGCCAGCAGTAGAAGGCAGCACAAGGATGAGCAGTTCTTC. Translation: CASSRRQHKDEQFF.